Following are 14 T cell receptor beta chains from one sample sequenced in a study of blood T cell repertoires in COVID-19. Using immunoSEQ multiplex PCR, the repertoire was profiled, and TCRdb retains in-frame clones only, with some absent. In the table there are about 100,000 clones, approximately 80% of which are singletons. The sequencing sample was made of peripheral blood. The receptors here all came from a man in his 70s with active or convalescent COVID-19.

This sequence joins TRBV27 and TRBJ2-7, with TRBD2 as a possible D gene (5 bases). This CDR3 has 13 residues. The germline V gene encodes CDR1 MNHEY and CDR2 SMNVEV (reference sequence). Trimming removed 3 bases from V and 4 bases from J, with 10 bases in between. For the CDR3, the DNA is TGTGCCAGCAGTTTCGGGGAATCTTACGAGCAGTACTTC. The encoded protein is CASSFGESYEQYF.

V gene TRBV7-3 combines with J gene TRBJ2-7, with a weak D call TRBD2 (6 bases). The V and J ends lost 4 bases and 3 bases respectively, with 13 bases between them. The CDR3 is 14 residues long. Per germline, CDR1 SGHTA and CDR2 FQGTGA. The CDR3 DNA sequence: TGTGCCAGCAGCTCTTACCCCGGGAGCTACGAGCAGTACTTC. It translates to CASSSYPGSYEQYF.

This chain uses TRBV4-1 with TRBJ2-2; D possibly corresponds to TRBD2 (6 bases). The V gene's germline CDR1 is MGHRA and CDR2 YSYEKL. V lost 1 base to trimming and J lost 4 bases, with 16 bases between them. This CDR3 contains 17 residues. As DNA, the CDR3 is TGCGCCAGCAGCCAAGTTATGGGGAGGCGAGGCACCGGGGAGCTGTTTTTT. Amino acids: CASSQVMGRRGTGELFF.

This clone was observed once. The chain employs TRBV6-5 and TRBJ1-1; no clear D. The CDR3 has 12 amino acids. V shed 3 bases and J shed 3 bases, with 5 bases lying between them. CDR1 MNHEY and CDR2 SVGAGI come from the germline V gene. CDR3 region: CASSYRDTEAFF. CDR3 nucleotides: TGTGCCAGCAGTTATCGGGACACTGAAGCTTTCTTT.

The CDR3 DNA follows: TGTGCCAGCAGTCTGACAGTCTACTACGAGCAGTACTTC. The encoded protein is CASSLTVYYEQYF. The chain uses TRBV27 and TRBJ2-7, with D maybe TRBD1 (5 bases). V was trimmed by 5 bases and J by 3 bases, leaving 11 bases between them. This CDR3 comprises 13 residues. Germline-derived CDR1 and CDR2 are MNHEY and SMNVEV (reference sequence).

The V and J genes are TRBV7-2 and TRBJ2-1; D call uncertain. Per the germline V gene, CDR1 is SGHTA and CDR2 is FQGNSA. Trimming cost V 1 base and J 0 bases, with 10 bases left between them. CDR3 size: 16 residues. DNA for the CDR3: TGTGCCAGCAGCTTAGATTGGGCACCCTCCTACAATGAGCAGTTCTTC. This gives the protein CASSLDWAPSYNEQFF.

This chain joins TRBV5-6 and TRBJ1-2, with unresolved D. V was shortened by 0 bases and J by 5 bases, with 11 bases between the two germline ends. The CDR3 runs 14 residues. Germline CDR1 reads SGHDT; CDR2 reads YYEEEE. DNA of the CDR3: TGTGCCAGCAGCTTGGTGGCGGATCCTTATGGCTACACCTTC. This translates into CASSLVADPYGYTF.

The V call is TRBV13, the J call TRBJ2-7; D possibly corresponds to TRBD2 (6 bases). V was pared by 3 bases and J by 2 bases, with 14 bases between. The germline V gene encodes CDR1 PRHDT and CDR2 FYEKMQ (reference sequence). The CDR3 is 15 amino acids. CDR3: CASSFGGRGTYEQYF. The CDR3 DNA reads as TGTGCCAGCAGCTTTGGAGGGAGAGGGACCTACGAGCAGTACTTC.

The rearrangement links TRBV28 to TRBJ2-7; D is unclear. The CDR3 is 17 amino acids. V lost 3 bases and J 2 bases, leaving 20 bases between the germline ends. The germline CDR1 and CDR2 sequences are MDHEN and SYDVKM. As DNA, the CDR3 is TGTGCCAGCAGTTTTAACAGTCCCACCCCCTTTACCTACGAGCAGTACTTC. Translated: CASSFNSPTPFTYEQYF. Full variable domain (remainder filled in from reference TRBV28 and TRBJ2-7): DVKVTQSSRYLVKRTGEKVFLECVQDMDHENMFWYRQDPGLGLRLIYFSYDVKMKEKGDIPEGYSVSREKKERFSLILESASTNQTSMYLCASSFNSPTPFTYEQYFGPGTRLTVT.

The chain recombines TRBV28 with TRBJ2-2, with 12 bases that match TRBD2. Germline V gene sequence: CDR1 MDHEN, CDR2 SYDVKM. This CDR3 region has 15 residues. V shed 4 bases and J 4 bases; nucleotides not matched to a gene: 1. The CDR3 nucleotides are TGTGCCAGCAGTTGGGGACTAGCGGGCACCGGGGAGCTGTTTTTT. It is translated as CASSWGLAGTGELFF.

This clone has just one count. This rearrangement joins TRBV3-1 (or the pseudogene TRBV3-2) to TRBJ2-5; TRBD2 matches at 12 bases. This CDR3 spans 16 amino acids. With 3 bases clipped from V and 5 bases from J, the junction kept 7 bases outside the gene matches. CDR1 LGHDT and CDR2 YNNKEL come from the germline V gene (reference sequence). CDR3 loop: CASSHTTSGRGETQYF. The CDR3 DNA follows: TGTGCCAGCAGCCACACGACTAGCGGGAGAGGTGAGACCCAGTACTTC.

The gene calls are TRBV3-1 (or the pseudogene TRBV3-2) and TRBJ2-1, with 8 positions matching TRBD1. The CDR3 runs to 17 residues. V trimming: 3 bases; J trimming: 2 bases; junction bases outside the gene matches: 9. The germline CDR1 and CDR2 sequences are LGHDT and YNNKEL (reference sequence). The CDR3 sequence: CASSQDPTGETYNEQFF. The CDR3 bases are TGTGCCAGCAGCCAGGATCCGACAGGGGAGACCTACAATGAGCAGTTCTTC.

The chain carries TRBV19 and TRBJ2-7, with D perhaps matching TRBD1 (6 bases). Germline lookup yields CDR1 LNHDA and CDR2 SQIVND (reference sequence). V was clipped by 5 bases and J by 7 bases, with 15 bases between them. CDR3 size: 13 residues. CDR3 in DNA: TGTGCCAGTAGTGCCCAGGACAGTGGGGAGCAGTACTTC. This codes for CASSAQDSGEQYF.

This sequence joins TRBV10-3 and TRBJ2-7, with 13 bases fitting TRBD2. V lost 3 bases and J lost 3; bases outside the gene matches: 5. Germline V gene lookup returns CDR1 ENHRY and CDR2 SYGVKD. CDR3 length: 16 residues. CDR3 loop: CAISDPGTSGDYEQYF. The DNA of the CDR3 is TGTGCCATCAGTGACCCTGGGACTAGCGGGGACTACGAGCAGTACTTC.